The TCR beta chain under discussion was sequenced for a study of blood T cell repertoires in COVID-19. Study-level background: The United States, Italy and Spain provided the acute and convalescent COVID-19 samples. PBMCs, B-cell-depleted T cells, or T cells provided the cDNA or gDNA that made up the material.

Per the original methods: Estimation of nucleated cell counts was performed using reference gene primer amplification. Sequencing used immunoSEQ multiplex PCR; TCRdb keeps in-frame clones, though not all of them. V and J calls and clone size follow that table, whereas D and trimming were derived from the DNA. The sample holds fewer than 350,000 clones, 90% seen once. The V and J ends lost 5 bases and 2 bases respectively, with 10 bases between them. The CDR3 covers 13 residues. Germline CDR1 and CDR2: LNHDA and SQIVND (reference sequence). Recruited during active infection, patients (from Seattle) were subsequently followed longitudinally.

Material: peripheral blood. The chain links TRBV19 to TRBJ2-7; maybe TRBD1 (6 bases). The receptor's source is a woman in her 30s with COVID-19, enrolled during active disease. The CDR3 sequence is CASSPGHPYEQYF. The CDR3 DNA reads as TGTGCCAGTAGTCCGGGACACCCCTACGAGCAGTACTTC.